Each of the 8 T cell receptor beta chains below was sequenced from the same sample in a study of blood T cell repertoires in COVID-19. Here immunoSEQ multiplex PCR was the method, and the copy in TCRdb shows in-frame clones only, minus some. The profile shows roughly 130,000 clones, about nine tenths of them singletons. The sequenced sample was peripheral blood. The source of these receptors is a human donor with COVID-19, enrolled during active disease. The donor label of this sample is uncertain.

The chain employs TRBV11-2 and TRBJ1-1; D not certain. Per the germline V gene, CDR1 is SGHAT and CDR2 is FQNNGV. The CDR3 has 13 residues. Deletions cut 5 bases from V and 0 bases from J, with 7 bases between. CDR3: CASSADMNTEAFF. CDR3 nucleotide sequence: TGTGCCAGCAGCGCAGACATGAACACTGAAGCTTTCTTT.

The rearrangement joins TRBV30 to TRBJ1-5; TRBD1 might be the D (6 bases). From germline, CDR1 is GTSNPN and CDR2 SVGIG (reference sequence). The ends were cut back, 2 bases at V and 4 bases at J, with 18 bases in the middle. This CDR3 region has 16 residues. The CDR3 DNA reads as TGTGCCTGGAGTCAATCTGGGGGAGGGGGAAATCAGCCCCAGCATTTT. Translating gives CAWSQSGGGGNQPQHF. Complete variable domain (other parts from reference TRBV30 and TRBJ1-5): SQTIHQWPATLVQPVGSPLSLECTVEGTSNPNLYWYRQAAGRGLQLLFYSVGIGQISSEVPQNLSASRPQDRQFILSSKKLLLSDSGFYLCAWSQSGGGGNQPQHFGDGTRLSIL.

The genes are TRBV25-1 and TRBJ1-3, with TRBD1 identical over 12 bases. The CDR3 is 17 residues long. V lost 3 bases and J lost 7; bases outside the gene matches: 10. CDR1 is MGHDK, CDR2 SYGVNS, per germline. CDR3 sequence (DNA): TGTGCCAGCAGTGATCGCCCCCGGGACAGGGGGCAGAACACCATATATTTT. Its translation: CASSDRPRDRGQNTIYF.

CDR3 nucleotides: TGTGCCAGCTCACCTGGCTTCGACAGGGAGCCTGGAAACACCATATATTTT. Protein product: CASSPGFDREPGNTIYF. This sequence joins TRBV18 and TRBJ1-3; 7 bases are shared with TRBD1. This CDR3 contains 17 residues. J lost 2 bases, V lost 3 bases, and 10 bases had no gene match. Germline-derived CDR1 and CDR2 are KGHSH and LQKENI.

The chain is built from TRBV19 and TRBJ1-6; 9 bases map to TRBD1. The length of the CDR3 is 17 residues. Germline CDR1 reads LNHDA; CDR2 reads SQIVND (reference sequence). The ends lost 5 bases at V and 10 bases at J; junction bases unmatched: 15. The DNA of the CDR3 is TGTGCCAGTAGTTCTCCAGAAAGGGACAGGGTAGTCTCACCCCTCCACTTT. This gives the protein CASSSPERDRVVSPLHF.

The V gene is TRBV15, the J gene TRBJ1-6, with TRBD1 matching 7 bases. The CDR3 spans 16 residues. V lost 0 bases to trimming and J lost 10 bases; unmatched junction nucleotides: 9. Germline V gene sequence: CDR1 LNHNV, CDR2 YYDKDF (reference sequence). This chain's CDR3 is CATSREFDRAGSPLHF. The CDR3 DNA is TGTGCCACCAGCAGAGAGTTTGACAGGGCAGGATCACCCCTCCACTTT. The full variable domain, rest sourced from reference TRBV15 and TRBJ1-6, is DAMVIQNPRYQVTQFGKPVTLSCSQTLNHNVMYWYQQKSSQAPKLLFHYYDKDFNNEADTPDNFQSRRPNTSFCFLDIRSPGLGDTAMYLCATSREFDRAGSPLHFGNGTRLTVT.

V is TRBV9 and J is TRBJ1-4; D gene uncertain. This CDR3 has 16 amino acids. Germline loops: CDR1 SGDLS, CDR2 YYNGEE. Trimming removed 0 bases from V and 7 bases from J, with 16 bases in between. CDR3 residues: CASSVGGLSGGEKLFF. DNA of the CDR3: TGTGCCAGCAGCGTAGGAGGCCTCTCCGGAGGTGAAAAACTGTTTTTT.

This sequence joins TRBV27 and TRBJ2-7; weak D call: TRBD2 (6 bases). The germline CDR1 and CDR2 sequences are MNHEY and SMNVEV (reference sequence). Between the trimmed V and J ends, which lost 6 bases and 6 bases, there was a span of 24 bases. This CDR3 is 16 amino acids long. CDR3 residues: CASRTERGTPVSEQYF. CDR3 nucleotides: TGTGCCAGCAGAACTGAACGGGGGACCCCGGTCTCCGAGCAGTACTTC.